The 27 T cell receptor beta chains below come from one sample, sequenced in a study of beta chain features in type 1 diabetes. The isolated RNA, all of it, was reverse transcribed, so expressed TCRB transcripts were what got sequenced. Sequencing was performed with immunoSEQ multiplex PCR; in TCRdb, only in-frame clones are kept and a portion is missing. The data contain about half a million clones, about 10% of them singletons. Sequenced sample: naive CD4+ T cells from blood. The receptors stem from a woman aged 18-30 years in good health.

The rearrangement uses TRBV6-1 and TRBJ2-2; D is unresolved. Germline V gene sequence: CDR1 MNHNS, CDR2 SASEGT. CDR3 length: 15 residues. The V end lost 7 bases, the J end lost 1 base, and 13 bases lay between the germline ends. The CDR3 DNA sequence: TGTGCCAGCATCCCGGGCCCGAGGAACACCGGGGAGCTGTTTTTT. This encodes CASIPGPRNTGELFF.

The chain combines TRBV7-2 with TRBJ2-4, with 7 bases aligning to TRBD1. Trimming removed 1 base from V and 0 bases from J; junction bases left unmatched: 6. CDR1 SGHTA and CDR2 FQGNSA come from the germline V gene. The CDR3 is 17 amino acids. The CDR3 bases are TGTGCCAGCAGCTTAGGGACAGGATTTCTAGCCAAAAACATTCAGTACTTC. Residues: CASSLGTGFLAKNIQYF.

This rearrangement joins TRBV15 to TRBJ2-3, with 12 bases matching TRBD2. CDR1 and CDR2 from the germline V gene are LNHNV and YYDKDF (reference sequence). The J segment lost 4 bases and the V segment lost 5 bases, leaving 7 bases of the junction unmatched. The CDR3 is 16 residues long. CDR3: CATSPRLAGESDTQYF. CDR3 in DNA: TGTGCCACCAGCCCACGACTAGCGGGAGAGTCAGATACGCAGTATTTT.

The gene calls are TRBV30 and TRBJ2-7; D call uncertain. Germline V gene lookup returns CDR1 GTSNPN and CDR2 SVGIG (reference sequence). Trimming left V 2 bases short and J 4 bases short, with 12 bases between. This CDR3 spans 13 amino acids. The CDR3 here is CAWSSIVLYEQYF. CDR3 DNA sequence: TGTGCCTGGAGTTCGATTGTCCTGTACGAGCAGTACTTC.

The rearrangement links TRBV7-6 to TRBJ1-6, with D hard to call. Germline V gene lookup returns CDR1 SGHVS and CDR2 FNYEAQ. The CDR3 runs to 16 residues. Trimming took off 1 base at V and 5 bases at J, with 12 bases between the two ends. CDR3 loop: CASSLVAGVDNSPLHF. The DNA of the CDR3 is TGTGCCAGCAGCTTAGTTGCAGGAGTTGATAATTCACCCCTCCACTTT. The variable domain in full, completed from reference TRBV7-6 and TRBJ1-6, reads GAGVSQSPRYKVTKRGQDVALRCDPISGHVSLYWYRQALGQGPEFLTYFNYEAQQDKSGLPNDRFSAERPEGSISTLTIQRTEQRDSAMYRCASSLVAGVDNSPLHFGNGTRLTVT.

There are a few counts of this clone. This chain uses TRBV11-2 with TRBJ2-1; TRBD2 matches 8 bases. CDR3 length: 15 residues. CDR1 is SGHAT, CDR2 FQNNGV, per germline. V lost 2 bases to trimming and J lost 8 bases; unmatched junction nucleotides: 8. CDR3 sequence (DNA): TGTGCCAGCAGCTTATCGGCGGGAGGATCGTATGAGCAGTTCTTC. Translating gives CASSLSAGGSYEQFF.

This clone showed up just a few times. Different DNA sequences within this sample yield the same CDR3. V gene TRBV7-2 combines with J gene TRBJ2-5; D not resolved. CDR1 is SGHTA, CDR2 FQGNSA, per germline. This CDR3 is built from 14 residues. V lost 2 bases to trimming and J lost 2 bases, with 9 bases between them. CDR3 in DNA: TGTGCCAGCAGCTTAAGTGGCTTACAAGAGACCCAGTACTTC. It yields the protein CASSLSGLQETQYF.

This clone was counted only a few times. The V and J genes are TRBV9 and TRBJ1-2, with D perhaps matching TRBD1 (6 bases). In germline, CDR1 is SGDLS, CDR2 YYNGEE. The V end was cut by 0 bases, the J end by 4 bases, with 10 bases between. The CDR3 runs to 14 residues. The CDR3: CASSVGGLSYGYTF. The CDR3, as DNA: TGTGCCAGCAGCGTAGGGGGGCTCTCCTATGGCTACACCTTC.

Concerning this clone itself: Other DNA sequences within the sample encode an identical CDR3. This chain connects TRBV18 to TRBJ2-5; D gene unclear. Germline V gene sequence: CDR1 KGHSH, CDR2 LQKENI. This CDR3 spans 12 amino acids. Trimming pared 3 bases from V and 5 bases from J, leaving 7 bases between. The CDR3 DNA reads as TGTGCCAGCTCACCCGGGCGGGAGACCCAGTACTTC. Translation gives CASSPGRETQYF.

V usage is TRBV18 and J usage is TRBJ1-5, with D uncertain. The germline CDR1 and CDR2 sequences are KGHSH and LQKENI. The CDR3 is 12 amino acids. Trimming took off 2 bases at V and 3 bases at J, with 2 bases between the two ends. The CDR3 is CASSPTNQPQHF. The CDR3 nucleotides read TGTGCCAGCTCACCAACCAATCAGCCCCAGCATTTT. The full variable domain, its missing parts supplied by reference TRBV18 and TRBJ1-5, is NAGVMQNPRHLVRRRGQEARLRCSPMKGHSHVYWYRQLPEEGLKFMVYLQKENIIDESGMPKERFSAEFPKEGPSILRIQQVVRGDSAAYFCASSPTNQPQHFGDGTRLSIL.

The chain couples TRBV7-2 to TRBJ1-2; TRBD1 aligns across 8 bases. Looked up from germline, CDR1 is SGHTA and CDR2 is FQGNSA. V was clipped by 3 bases and J by 6 bases; unmatched bases: 9. The CDR3 has 15 amino acids. CDR3 DNA sequence: TGTGCCAGCAGCTTCAGGGGGCTCGTTGGCAATGGCTACACCTTC. Protein product: CASSFRGLVGNGYTF.

This clone was counted between two and nine times. This chain uses TRBV15 with TRBJ2-5; D is ambiguous. Germline assignment: CDR1 LNHNV and CDR2 YYDKDF (reference sequence). The CDR3 is 13 amino acids. V shed 0 bases and J shed 1 base, with 3 bases lying between them. The CDR3 reads CATSRDAQETQYF. The CDR3 nucleotides are TGTGCCACCAGCAGAGATGCCCAAGAGACCCAGTACTTC.

This clone was detected only a few times. J is TRBJ2-4 and V is TRBV28; maybe TRBD2 (7 bases). The CDR3 has 17 residues. Germline assignment: CDR1 MDHEN and CDR2 SYDVKM. Trimming pared 8 bases from V and 1 base from J, leaving 21 bases between. The CDR3 spells CASATSARGAAKNIQYF. CDR3 sequence (DNA): TGTGCCAGCGCCACCTCCGCACGGGGGGCGGCCAAAAACATTCAGTACTTC. Looking up the rest from reference TRBV28 and TRBJ2-4 gives the full variable domain: DVKVTQSSRYLVKRTGEKVFLECVQDMDHENMFWYRQDPGLGLRLIYFSYDVKMKEKGDIPEGYSVSREKKERFSLILESASTNQTSMYLCASATSARGAAKNIQYFGAGTRLSVL.

V gene TRBV12-5 combines with J gene TRBJ1-1, with TRBD1 matching 7 bases. V was clipped by 0 bases and J by 2 bases; unmatched bases: 6. The CDR3 extends over 16 amino acids. Germline V CDR1 and CDR2: LGHNT, FRNRAP. The CDR3 DNA sequence: TGTGCTAGTGGTTTGGTTCTGGGACAGAGAAACACTGAAGCTTTCTTT. This sequence encodes CASGLVLGQRNTEAFF.

This clone was counted a few times. Other DNA sequences of this sample code for an identical CDR3. The chain couples TRBV29-1 to TRBJ2-1; 7 bases fit TRBD1. V trimming: 4 bases; J trimming: 9 bases; junction bases outside the gene matches: 3. Germline assignment: CDR1 SQVTM and CDR2 ANQGSEA. CDR3 length: 11 residues. The CDR3 sequence: CSVAPGGEQFF. CDR3 DNA sequence: TGCAGCGTTGCACCAGGGGGTGAGCAGTTCTTC.

The J gene is TRBJ1-4, the V gene TRBV29-1, with TRBD1 identical over 9 bases. Germline-derived CDR1 and CDR2 are SQVTM and ANQGSEA. V was pared by 7 bases and J by 8 bases, with 5 bases of the junction left unmatched. The CDR3 sequence is 12 residues long. In DNA, the CDR3 is TGCAGCGCGGACAGGGGAGGGGAAAAACTGTTTTTT. It yields the protein CSADRGGEKLFF.

This chain connects TRBV29-1 to TRBJ2-2, with 12 bases lining up with TRBD2. V shed 5 bases and J 5 bases; nucleotides not matched to a gene: 3. Germline V gives CDR1 SQVTM, CDR2 ANQGSEA. The CDR3 extends over 14 amino acids. The DNA for the CDR3 is TGCAGCGTTCGGACTAGCGGGATAACCGGGGAGCTGTTTTTT. Translated: CSVRTSGITGELFF.

This clone was seen only once. The J gene is TRBJ1-2, the V gene TRBV7-8; D is unresolved. Germline V gene sequence: CDR1 SGHVS, CDR2 FQNEAQ. The CDR3 runs 14 residues. V was clipped by 2 bases and J by 5 bases, with 12 bases between them. The chain's CDR3 is CASSLHDGGYGYTF. In DNA form, the CDR3 reads TGTGCCAGCAGCTTACACGACGGAGGGTATGGCTACACCTTC.

This clone was recorded a few times. Different DNA sequences within this sample yield the same CDR3. The chain is built from TRBV7-8 and TRBJ2-5; 7 nucleotides match TRBD2. The CDR3 sequence is 14 residues long. J was trimmed by 5 bases and V by 3 bases; bases with no gene match: 6. Germline V gives CDR1 SGHVS, CDR2 FQNEAQ. CDR3 bases: TGTGCCAGCAGCTTGGTCCGGGGAGGGGAGACCCAGTACTTC. Its protein product is CASSLVRGGETQYF.

Only a few counts were recorded for this clone. The rearrangement uses TRBV7-2 and TRBJ2-7; TRBD1 might be the D (6 bases). Germline V lookup: CDR1 SGHTA, CDR2 FQGNSA. V was trimmed by 2 bases and J by 5 bases, leaving 13 bases between them. This CDR3 comprises 14 residues. The CDR3: CASSLRRQADEQYF. The CDR3 DNA reads TGTGCCAGCAGCTTAAGGCGACAGGCTGACGAGCAGTACTTC.

CDR3 residues: CSADPVGGYTF. The CDR3 DNA reads as TGCAGTGCTGATCCTGTGGGTGGCTACACCTTC. The gene calls are TRBV20-1 and TRBJ1-2; D unclear. This CDR3 region has 11 residues. Looked up from germline, CDR1 is DFQATT and CDR2 is SNEGSKA (reference sequence). Trimming removed 5 bases from V and 7 bases from J, with 11 bases in between.

The table lists this clone with a few counts. The V gene is TRBV29-1, the J gene TRBJ2-2; 13 bases fit TRBD2. CDR1 and CDR2 from the germline V gene are SQVTM and ANQGSEA. CDR3 size: 16 residues. V gave up 7 bases and J gave up 6 bases; unmatched junction bases: 11. The CDR3 protein is CSGGGGLAGAAGELFF. CDR3 nucleotide sequence: TGCAGCGGTGGAGGAGGACTAGCGGGAGCCGCCGGGGAGCTGTTTTTT.

This clone came up a few times. The V gene is TRBV5-4, the J gene TRBJ2-3, with 11 bases matching TRBD2. V trimming: 4 bases; J trimming: 3 bases; junction bases outside the gene matches: 10. CDR3 length equals 17 residues. CDR1 and CDR2 (germline): SGHNT, YYREEE (reference sequence). CDR3 DNA sequence: TGTGCCAGCAGCACGGCTAAGACTAGCGGGGCAACAGATACGCAGTATTTT. Protein: CASSTAKTSGATDTQYF.

This sequence joins TRBV4-3 and TRBJ2-5; D is undetermined. The ends were cut back, 2 bases at V and 4 bases at J, with 11 bases in the middle. Looked up from germline, CDR1 is LGHNA and CDR2 is YSLEER. The CDR3 loop spans 14 amino acids. The CDR3 sequence: CASSQSRWGETQYF. In DNA form, the CDR3 reads TGCGCCAGCAGCCAATCCCGTTGGGGAGAGACCCAGTACTTC.

This clone was detected a few times. Here the CDR3 DNA reads TGTGCCAGCTCCGGCCGTCCTGGAAACACCATATATTTT. Amino acids: CASSGRPGNTIYF. This chain joins TRBV18 and TRBJ1-3; D is undetermined. Trimming pared 6 bases from V and 2 bases from J, leaving 8 bases between. CDR1 is KGHSH and CDR2 is LQKENI in the germline V gene. The CDR3 spans 13 residues.

This clone was seen a few times. V usage is TRBV11-1 and J usage is TRBJ2-3; D is ambiguous. In germline, CDR1 is SGHAT, CDR2 FQDESV (reference sequence). The CDR3 consists of 16 residues. V gave up 5 bases and J gave up 0 bases, with 15 bases separating them. The CDR3 is CASSPFSRTSTDTQYF. In DNA form, the CDR3 reads TGTGCCAGCAGCCCCTTCTCGCGGACCAGCACAGATACGCAGTATTTT.

This chain uses TRBV7-9 with TRBJ2-7; no firm D call. Germline loops: CDR1 SEHNR, CDR2 FQNEAQ (reference sequence). This CDR3 has 13 residues. The V gene lost 3 bases and the J gene lost 5 bases, with 11 bases spanning the gap. The CDR3 DNA is TGTGCCAGCAGCTTTTCCGGAGTCGACGAGCAGTACTTC. Translating it yields CASSFSGVDEQYF.